This TCR beta chain was recorded in a study of STAT5B mutations in CD4+ large granular lymphocyte leukemia. The assay was immunoSEQ multiplex PCR, and TCRdb's table has in-frame clones only and misses some. Among 40,000 to 45,000 clones, about 81% were seen once, and the ten largest hold 0.3% to 0.35%. Study-wide points: Without HLA matching, higher CD4+ than CD8+ T-LGLL clonality could reflect small sample size. TRBV06-family usage was enriched in top patient clones (8/27) versus controls (2/35). Without putative leukemic clones, patient CD4-sorted repertoires remained more clonal than healthy CD4+ repertoires.

Buffy coats from healthy blood donors served as controls. The length of the CDR3 is 14 residues. The junction had 8 bases not matched to a gene; V was cut back by 1 base and J by 15 bases. Germline V gene data show CDR1 as SGHTA and CDR2 as FQGNSA. In the case of this clone: Its antigen is unidentified.

Source material: CD4+ T cells from blood buffy coats. This TCR derives from a human donor in good health. The chain carries TRBV7-2 and TRBJ2-1; the match to TRBD2 covers 11 bases. The CDR3 coding sequence is TGTGCCAGCAGCTTAGTGCTAGCGGGGGGCCTAGGGTTCTTC. Amino acid sequence: CASSLVLAGGLGFF.